This is a list of T cell receptor beta chains from one sample in a study of blood T cell repertoires in COVID-19. The protocol was immunoSEQ multiplex PCR, while the TCRdb copy is restricted to in-frame clones and leaves out a portion. The table includes about 240,000 clones, about 87% detected once. Sample: PBMCs or T cells enriched from blood (not recorded which). The receptors were gathered from a young woman with acute COVID-19. Both conserved end residues are part of each CDR3. D genes are given only for firm matches. Expanded clones are given a class, and other clones once, few, many or no size at all.

>.|.|TRBJ2-2|TRBV7-2
TGTGCCAGCAGCCCTCGAGGGGACTCCGGGGAGCTGTTTTTT
CASSPRGDSGELFF
>.|.|TRBJ1-1|TRBV19
TGTGCCAGTACCCCATACGAGGGCATGAACACTGAAGCTTTCTTT
CASTPYEGMNTEAFF
>TRBD1|.|TRBJ2-2|TRBV2
TGTGCCAGCACCAAAACCGGGACAGCGAACACCGGGGAGCTGTTTTTT
CASTKTGTANTGELFF
>TRBD2|.|TRBJ2-3|TRBV5-4
TGTGCCAGCAGCCGCTGGGGAGCGGGGAGGACAGATACGCAGTATTTT
CASSRWGAGRTDTQYF
>TRBD1|.|TRBJ1-2|TRBV2
TGTGCCAGCAGCCCGGGACAGGGGGACTATGGCTACACCTTC
CASSPGQGDYGYTF
>TRBD1|.|TRBJ2-7|TRBV6-5
TGTGCCAGCAGCCGAGGGGACAGATCCTACGAGCAGTACTTC
CASSRGDRSYEQYF
>.|.|TRBJ2-3|TRBV16
TGTGCCAGCAGCTCTTGGGGCTCTCTGGGGGATACGCAGTATTTT
CASSSWGSLGDTQYF
>.|.|TRBJ1-3|TRBV11-1
TGTGCCAGCACGGAGGGAAACACCATATATTTT
CASTEGNTIYF
>TRBD1|.|TRBJ1-1|TRBV30
TGTGCCTGGGCCTTAGGACAGGGAATCATGAACACTGAAGCTTTCTTT
CAWALGQGIMNTEAFF
>TRBD1|once|TRBJ2-5|TRBV11-2
TGTGCCAGCAGCCCTCAGGGGGCCGGAAAGACCCAGTACTTC
CASSPQGAGKTQYF
>TRBD1|.|TRBJ1-1|TRBV16
TGTGCCAGCAGCCTTAATGGACAGGGGAGCTCTGAAGCTTTCTTT
CASSLNGQGSSEAFF
>.|.|TRBJ1-6|TRBV6-4
TGTGCCAGCAGTGGTCAGGCCCGGGGTTCACCCCTCCACTTT
CASSGQARGSPLHF
>.|.|TRBJ1-1|TRBV7-9
TGTGCCAGCAGCCCCCTTAGGAGGAGGGATACTGAAGCTTTCTTT
CASSPLRRRDTEAFF
>.|.|TRBJ1-5|TRBV30
TGTGCCTGGAGCCAGGTTGGCCAGCCCCAGCATTTT
CAWSQVGQPQHF
>TRBD1|.|TRBJ2-5|TRBV5-8
TGTGCCAACCTACCGGGACAGGGAAAAGAGACCCAGTACTTC
CANLPGQGKETQYF
>.|.|TRBJ1-4|TRBV14
TGTGCCAGCAGCCAAGGGTGGCAGGGGAATGAAAAACTGTTTTTT
CASSQGWQGNEKLFF
>.|.|TRBJ1-5|TRBV20-1
TGCAGTGCTAGTCAGGGGAGCAATCAGCCCCAGCATTTT
CSASQGSNQPQHF